This TCR beta chain was sequenced for a study of response to subunit inactivated influenza vaccine. Notes on the study in general: Authors suggested that a seasonal influenza vaccination recruits few new T cells each time.

A word on this clonotype: Its target is unknown.

MiXCR, applied by TCRdb to the RT-PCR reads, yields one record per CDR3 protein. The table includes some 300,000 distinct CDR3 sequences, 20% to 25% detected once. The CDR3 consists of 13 residues. Germline V CDR1 and CDR2: SGHVS, FNYEAQ. The V end was cut by 3 bases, the J end by 6 bases, with 12 bases between. The TCR was taken from a man between 50 and 69 years old who received an inactivated influenza vaccine. Material: PBMCs from blood, obtained around 22 months after vaccination. The genes are TRBV7-6 and TRBJ2-7, with D maybe TRBD2 (6 bases). DNA of the CDR3: TGTGCCAGCAGCTTGGGGGGAGGTGGCGAGCAGTACTTC. Encoded protein: CASSLGGGGEQYF.